The 13 T cell receptor beta chains given below trace back to one sample, sequenced in a study of CD8+CD57+ T cells in acquired aplastic anemia. Using genomic DNA as the template, TCR beta VDJ and CDR3 profiling was carried out. Each CDR3 protein is one row after TCRdb ran MiXCR on the reads. The table has around 51,000 distinct CDR3 sequences, about 73% seen once; the top ten hold around a third. Sample: sorted CD4+, CD8+, or CD8+CD57+ T cells (not recorded which) from PBMCs. The receptor set was obtained from a human donor in good health, serving as a control.

This chain joins TRBV7-8 and TRBJ2-5, with a possible D match to TRBD2 (5 bases). The CDR3 loop spans 13 amino acids. The germline gives CDR1 SGHVS, CDR2 FQNEAQ. The germline V and J ends were trimmed by 3 bases and 5 bases, with 10 bases remaining between them. The CDR3 loop reads CASSFSAGETQYF. In DNA form, the CDR3 reads TGTGCCAGCAGCTTCTCGGCGGGTGAGACCCAGTACTTC.

V and J are TRBV15 and TRBJ1-2, with D possibly matching TRBD1 (6 bases). Trimming took 5 bases from V and 5 from J, leaving 9 bases between them. The CDR3 has 12 amino acids. The germline CDR1 and CDR2 sequences are LNHNV and YYDKDF (reference sequence). In DNA, the CDR3 is TGTGCCACCAGCCGCGGACAGTATGGCTACACCTTC. As protein: CATSRGQYGYTF.

This clonotype was seen a few times. The V call is TRBV24-1, the J call TRBJ2-7; 10 bases map to TRBD1. Germline V gives CDR1 KGHDR, CDR2 SFDVKD. CDR3 length equals 15 residues. The ends lost 5 bases at V and 2 bases at J; junction bases unmatched: 5. CDR3 nucleotide sequence: TGTGCCACCAGTGGGGGACAGGGGACGACCTACGAGCAGTACTTC. This sequence encodes CATSGGQGTTYEQYF.

The chain recombines TRBV20-1 with TRBJ2-7; D perhaps matches TRBD2 (5 bases). Per the germline V gene, CDR1 is DFQATT and CDR2 is SNEGSKA (reference sequence). V gave up 6 bases and J gave up 5 bases, with 20 bases separating them. This CDR3 has 14 amino acids. Written as DNA, the CDR3 is TGCAGTGCCACCAGCAGAGATGAGGGAAACGAGCAGTACTTC. This sequence encodes CSATSRDEGNEQYF.

V is TRBV29-1 and J is TRBJ2-5, with D possibly called TRBD1 or TRBD2 (5 bases each). The CDR3 length is 13 residues. Trimming cost V 0 bases and J 5 bases, with 10 bases left between them. Germline V gives CDR1 SQVTM, CDR2 ANQGSEA. CDR3 residues: CSVEDQWGETQYF. CDR3 nucleotide sequence: TGCAGCGTTGAAGATCAGTGGGGGGAGACCCAGTACTTC.

The rearrangement links TRBV15 to TRBJ2-1; 10 nucleotides match TRBD2. V dropped 9 bases and J dropped 0; count of bases not matched to a gene: 2. The CDR3 has 14 residues. Germline CDR1 is LNHNV and CDR2 is YYDKDF (reference sequence). The CDR3 region has the DNA TGTGCCACTCGGACTAGCGGCTCCTACAATGAGCAGTTCTTC. It yields the protein CATRTSGSYNEQFF.

This chain connects TRBV2 to TRBJ1-6; 7 bases match TRBD1. Trimming cost V 11 bases and J 7 bases; bases outside gene matches: 8. The CDR3 runs to 13 residues. Germline V gene data show CDR1 as SNHLY and CDR2 as FYNNEI. CDR3 loop: CACRDSRNSPLHF. CDR3 bases: TGTGCCTGTCGGGACAGCCGGAATTCACCCCTCCACTTT.

The rearrangement uses TRBV20-1 and TRBJ1-2; a weak D match, TRBD1 (6 bases). Trimming took off 1 base at V and 8 bases at J, with 14 bases between the two ends. Germline CDR1 DFQATT, CDR2 SNEGSKA (reference sequence). The CDR3 has 13 residues. The CDR3 loop is CSARADNRDGYTF. CDR3 nucleotide sequence: TGCAGTGCTAGAGCCGACAACAGGGACGGCTACACCTTC.

This chain links TRBV6-1 with TRBJ1-5; no definite D call. V was cut by 6 bases and J by 3 bases, with 9 bases left in between. CDR3 length equals 13 residues. Germline lookup yields CDR1 MNHNS and CDR2 SASEGT. This CDR3 reads CASSPQFNQPQHF. For the CDR3, the DNA is TGTGCCAGCAGCCCACAGTTCAATCAGCCCCAGCATTTT.

This clonotype was found a few times. The chain recombines TRBV2 with TRBJ2-5; tentative D call: TRBD2 (6 bases). Germline V lookup: CDR1 SNHLY, CDR2 FYNNEI. Trimming stripped 6 bases from V and 2 bases from J, with 16 bases between. This CDR3 contains 15 residues. Here the CDR3 reads CASRALSGNQETQYF. As DNA, the CDR3 is TGTGCCAGCAGGGCCCTTAGCGGAAATCAAGAGACCCAGTACTTC.

The rearrangement joins TRBV15 to TRBJ2-2; D gene uncertain. V was cut by 0 bases and J by 5 bases, with 7 bases left in between. Germline CDR1 LNHNV, CDR2 YYDKDF (reference sequence). The CDR3 contains 14 residues. CDR3 DNA: TGTGCCACCAGCAGAGAAAGCGAGACCGGGGAGCTGTTTTTT. Protein product: CATSRESETGELFF.

This chain links TRBV5-6 with TRBJ1-2; 10 bases match TRBD1. Losses at the gene ends were 4 bases for V and 8 bases for J; bases not matched to a gene: 2. Germline CDR1 reads SGHDT; CDR2 reads YYEEEE. CDR3 length equals 12 residues. CDR3 sequence: CASSDRGRGYTF. CDR3 DNA: TGTGCCAGCAGCGACAGGGGGCGAGGCTACACCTTC.

This clonotype came up a few times. The gene calls are TRBV29-1 and TRBJ2-1, with TRBD1 identical over 7 bases. With 7 bases clipped from V and 5 bases from J, the junction kept 8 bases outside the gene matches. The CDR3 has 13 amino acids. The germline gives CDR1 SQVTM, CDR2 ANQGSEA. The CDR3 sequence: CSGGTERNNEQFF. CDR3 DNA: TGCAGCGGAGGGACAGAGCGTAACAATGAGCAGTTCTTC.